This T cell receptor (beta chain) derives from a study of cytomegalovirus exposure and HLA in healthy donors. Of note for this clone: The antigen remains undetermined.

This CDR3 comprises 15 residues. Trimming took 4 bases from V and 4 from J; bases not matched to a gene: 6. Germline CDR1 is SQVTM and CDR2 is ANQGSEA. Researchers ran the PCR with 60 Vbeta and 13 Jbeta primers. The assay was immunoSEQ multiplex PCR, and TCRdb's table has in-frame clones only and misses some. This table has over 150,000 clones, about 68% appearing once. Overall study results and limits: For most TCR beta V segments, an earlier analysis put the productive rate at about 87% or about 30% of the time.

The receptor was derived from a man aged 25 to 40 in good health and CMV-seronegative. The sample taken for sequencing was PBMCs. This chain links TRBV29-1 with TRBJ2-1, with 11 bases lining up with TRBD2. The CDR3 sequence is CSVVLAGGTYNEQFF. Here the CDR3 DNA reads TGCAGCGTTGTTTTAGCGGGGGGGACTTACAATGAGCAGTTCTTC.